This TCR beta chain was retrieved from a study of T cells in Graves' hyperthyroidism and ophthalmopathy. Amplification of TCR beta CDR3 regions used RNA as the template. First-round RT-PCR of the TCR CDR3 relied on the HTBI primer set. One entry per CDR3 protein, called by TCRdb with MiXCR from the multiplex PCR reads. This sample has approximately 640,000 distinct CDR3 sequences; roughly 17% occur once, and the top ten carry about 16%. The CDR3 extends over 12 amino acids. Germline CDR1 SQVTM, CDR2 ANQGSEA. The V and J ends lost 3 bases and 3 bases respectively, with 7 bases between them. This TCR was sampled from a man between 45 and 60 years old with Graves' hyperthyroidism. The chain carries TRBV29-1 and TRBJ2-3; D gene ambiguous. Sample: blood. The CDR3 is CSVDPGTDTQYF. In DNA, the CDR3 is TGCAGCGTTGATCCCGGGACAGATACGCAGTATTTT.